Included here is one TCR beta chain sequence, with context. In the original workflow: Estimation of nucleated cell counts relied on the amplification of reference gene primers. Assay used: immunoSEQ multiplex PCR; TCRdb lists only in-frame clones, some missing. V and J calls and clone size are given by that table; D and trimming were obtained from the DNA. The data contain tens of thousands of clones, about four fifths of them singletons. This entry comes from a study of blood T cell repertoires in COVID-19. Across the study: Sites in the United States, Italy and Spain provided acute and convalescent COVID-19 samples. PBMCs, B-cell-depleted T cells, or T cells were the source of the cDNA or gDNA that made up the material.

The ends were cut back, 0 bases at V and 0 bases at J, with 12 bases in the middle. This CDR3 spans 17 amino acids. Germline V gives CDR1 MNHEY, CDR2 SVGEGT. This TCR came from a man older than 75 with acute or convalescent COVID-19. The sample comprised peripheral blood. This rearrangement joins TRBV6-2 or TRBV6-3 to TRBJ1-5; no clear D gene. The CDR3 bases are TGTGCCAGCAGTTACTCAGCGGGGTCAATTAGCAATCAGCCCCAGCATTTT. Translating it yields CASSYSAGSISNQPQHF.